This TCR beta chain was sequenced for a study of blood T cell repertoires in COVID-19. Across the whole study: Whether acute or convalescent, the COVID-19 samples came from the United States, Italy and Spain. The cDNA or gDNA used as material had been derived from T cells, B-cell-depleted T cells, or PBMCs.

Trimming left V 0 bases short and J 5 bases short, with 14 bases between. Germline CDR1 SGHNT, CDR2 YYREEE (reference sequence). The CDR3 is 15 residues long. Original processing methods: From reference gene primer amplification, estimates of nucleated cell counts were derived. The protocol was immunoSEQ multiplex PCR, while the TCRdb copy is restricted to in-frame clones and leaves out a portion. V and J calls and clone size are given by that table; D and trimming were obtained from the DNA. This table holds about 270,000 clones, over 75% found once. What was sequenced was peripheral blood. V and J are TRBV5-4 and TRBJ1-1; no definite D call. The clonotype was recovered from a woman aged 70-85 years with acute or convalescent COVID-19. CDR3: CASSLAGIRSTEAFF. The CDR3 nucleotides read TGTGCCAGCAGCTTGGCGGGAATCCGGAGTACTGAAGCTTTCTTT.